This T cell receptor beta chain was obtained from a study of T cell responses to AZD1222 COVID-19 vaccine. Of note for this clone: What it binds is not known.

Repertoires were generated with immunoSEQ multiplex PCR, while TCRdb's copy carries only in-frame clones and drops some. This table has 120,000 to 150,000 clones, approximately 90% appearing once. Germline V lookup: CDR1 MNHNS, CDR2 SASEGT. The CDR3 spans 14 residues. Trimming removed 1 base from V and 4 bases from J, with 10 bases in between. Study results and limitations: Donors in the cohort were predominantly white British and more often female, and clonal diversity was possibly underestimated. Scientists sampled the repertoires only once the peak T cell response had passed. Recipients of AZD1222 seropositive at baseline numbered only 5 or 6.

The V call is TRBV6-1, the J call TRBJ1-2; no firm D call. The sequenced sample was peripheral blood, obtained 28 days after the second AZD1222 dose. This clonotype originated in an adult who received the AZD1222 COVID-19 vaccine. The CDR3, as DNA: TGTGCCAGCAGTGAAGGGGTGGGGATCTATGGCTACACCTTC. This translates into CASSEGVGIYGYTF.